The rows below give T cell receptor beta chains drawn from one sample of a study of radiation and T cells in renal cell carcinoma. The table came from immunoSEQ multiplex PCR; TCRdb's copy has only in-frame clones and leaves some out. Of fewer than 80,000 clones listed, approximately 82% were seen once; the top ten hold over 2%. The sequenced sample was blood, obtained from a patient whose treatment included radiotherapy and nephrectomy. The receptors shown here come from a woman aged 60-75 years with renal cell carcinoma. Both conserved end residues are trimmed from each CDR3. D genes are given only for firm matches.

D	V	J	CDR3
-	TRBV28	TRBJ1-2	ASSFTTGGYT
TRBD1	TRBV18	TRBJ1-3	ASSPRDSGNTIY
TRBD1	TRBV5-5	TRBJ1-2	ASSPGTANYGYT
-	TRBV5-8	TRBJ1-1	ASSLMLVGSEAF
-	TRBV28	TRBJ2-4	ASSQLGSAGIAKNIQY
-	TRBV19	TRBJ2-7	ASRARDWSYEQY
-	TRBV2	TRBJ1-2	ASRPPQGGLYGYT
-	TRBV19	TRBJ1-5	ASSSRGGEH
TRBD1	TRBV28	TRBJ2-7	ASGLQGNREQY
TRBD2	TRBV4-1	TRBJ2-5	ASSRETGTSGRETQY
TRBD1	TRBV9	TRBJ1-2	ASSVEETGGDGYT
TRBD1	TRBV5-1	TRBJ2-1	ATQQLPTGQGGNEQF
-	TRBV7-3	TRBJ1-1	ASSLYNVRNTEAF
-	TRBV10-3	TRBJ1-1	AISTAVNTEAF
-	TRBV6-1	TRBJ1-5	ASSQGDQPQH
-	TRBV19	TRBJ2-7	ASSIHGGGTYEQY
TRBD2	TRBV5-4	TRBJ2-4	ASSAPLAGLNIQY
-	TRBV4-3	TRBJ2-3	ASSHPLGTQY
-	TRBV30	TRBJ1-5	AWSVQGRVEPQH
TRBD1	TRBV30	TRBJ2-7	AWTILGTGGIHEQY
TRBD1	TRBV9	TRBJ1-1	ASSAHRGDTEAF
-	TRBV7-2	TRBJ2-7	ASSLGVATYEQY
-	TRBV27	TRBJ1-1	ASSFSVGTTEAF
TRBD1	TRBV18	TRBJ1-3	ASSPPGTAGNTIY
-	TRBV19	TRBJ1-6	ASRAETYNSPLH
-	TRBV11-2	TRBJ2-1	ASSPGIVEQF
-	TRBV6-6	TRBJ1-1	ASSYASGNTEAF
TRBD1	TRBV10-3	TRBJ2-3	AISQGADTQY
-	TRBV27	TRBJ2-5	ASSPGTLKRETQY
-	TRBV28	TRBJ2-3	ASSSPNTDTQY
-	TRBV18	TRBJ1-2	ASSPPAGANYGYT
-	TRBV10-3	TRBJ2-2	AISVGPANTGELF
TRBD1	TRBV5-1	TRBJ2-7	ASSTGTGTNEQY
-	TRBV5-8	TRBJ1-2	ASSRRDAQHGYT
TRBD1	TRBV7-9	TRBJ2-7	ASGIKGGAGYEQY
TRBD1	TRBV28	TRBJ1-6	ASSSRTGPSPLH
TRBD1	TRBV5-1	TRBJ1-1	ASSPVEGAMAEAF
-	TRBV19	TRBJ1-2	ASSIEGLLGYT
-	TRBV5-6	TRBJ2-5	ASSPGGSAARKTQY
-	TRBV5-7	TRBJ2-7	ASSLEGTRDEQY
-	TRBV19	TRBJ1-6	ASSTHRTAYNSPLH
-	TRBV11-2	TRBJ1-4	ASSLDTATNEKLF
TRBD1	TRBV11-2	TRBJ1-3	ASSSTGTAGNTIY